This T cell receptor beta chain stems from a study of blood T cell repertoires in COVID-19 (dated by TCRdb to 2020 to 2022). Concerning the study at large: Collaborator samples came from the United States, Italy and Spain and covered acute and convalescent phases of COVID-19. The material from the prospective study consisted of cDNA or gDNA derived from T cells, B-cell-depleted T cells, or PBMCs. The dataset comprised deeply sampled blood TCRbeta repertoires from subjects exposed to, actively infected with, or recovered from COVID-19. The repertoires were made available in a free public database intended to serve as a resource for research on the immune response to SARS-CoV-2. The samples were drawn from two sources: the first 160 participants of the ongoing ImmuneRACE study, and 1,000 to 1,500 subjects contributed by 6 global collaborators. Nearly every sample came with metadata listing a de-identified subject ID, COVID-19 status, age in years and sex. Where HLA class I and class II types were available, the types were taken from metadata supplied by the sample provider, not from assay-based typing.

Each collaborating institution followed its own protocols to collect whole blood in K2EDTA tubes. For TCRbeta analysis, collaborators shipped samples as frozen whole blood, isolated PBMCs, or DNA extracted from either of those sample types. The full study reports these points: Clinical and demographic metadata were provided uncurated, with the amount varying by source and participant.

The immunoSEQ Assay, a bias-controlled multiplex PCR, was used to amplify TCRbeta CDR3 regions from genomic DNA. In the source study's methods: Within the assay, amplification of reference gene primers was used to estimate how many nucleated cells each sample contained. To quantify the absolute abundance of each unique TCRbeta CDR3 rearrangement, sequence reads were collapsed and filtered. For each sample, productive Simpson clonality was calculated as the square root of Simpson's diversity index across productive rearrangements. TCRdb's version of the immuneACCESS table is confined to in-frame rearrangements and falls short of the full clone set. An unresolved V gene accounts for under half of the shortfall where checked; the remainder is of unknown origin. That table supplies the V and J calls and clone size; D and trimming were determined from the DNA. The sample table holds hundreds of thousands of clones, of which roughly 80% were seen once. The top ten clonotypes cover 7.5% to 9% of the sample.

A word on this clone: The specificity of this receptor is unknown. Base qualities are missing; no much larger clone stands one base away.

The CDR3 covers 16 residues, taking in both the cysteine and the phenylalanine. Only the CDR3 region is kept as DNA, spanning 48 bases read in frame from base 1. From a lookup of the germline V gene, CDR1 and CDR2 are MNHEY and SVGEGT. The germline V and J ends show losses of 2 bases and 1 base respectively, and no gene match explains 6 bases of the junction. The chain is assembled from TRBV6-2 or TRBV6-3 and TRBJ1-1, and 8 junctional nucleotides match TRBD1. Sample: peripheral blood. The TCR sequence derives from a woman aged 80 or over with acute or convalescent COVID-19. In nucleotide form, the sequence is TGTGCCAGCAGTTACCTTCCTGGGACAGGGAACACTGAAGCTTTCTTT. It specifies CASSYLPGTGNTEAFF.